These 14 T cell receptor beta chains were sequenced from one sample in a study of blood T cells in healthy people across ages. Alongside a J-beta primer mix, a sample-barcoded 5' primer served in a second PCR lasting about 7 to 12 cycles. Each CDR3 protein gets one entry after TCRdb re-called the 5' RACE reads with MiXCR. The sample lists hundreds of thousands of distinct CDR3 sequences, under 55% occurring once. The specimen sequenced was blood. The source of these receptors is a man in his fifties or sixties in good health.

The gene calls are TRBV20-1 and TRBJ1-4; maybe TRBD1 (5 bases). The CDR3 runs to 13 residues. Germline V gene lookup returns CDR1 DFQATT and CDR2 SNEGSKA (reference sequence). V dropped 2 bases and J dropped 4 bases, with 8 bases sitting between them. CDR3 coding DNA: TGCAGTGCTAGAAGTAGGGGTAATGAAAAACTGTTTTTT. Translating it yields CSARSRGNEKLFF.

J is TRBJ1-1 and V is TRBV7-2; a possible D gene is TRBD1 (5 bases). CDR3 length equals 16 residues. Germline lookup yields CDR1 SGHTA and CDR2 FQGNSA. The germline V and J ends were trimmed by 7 bases and 0 bases, with 18 bases remaining between them. CDR3 sequence: CASTRAGVRVNTEAFF. CDR3 DNA: TGTGCCAGCACCCGAGCGGGGGTAAGGGTGAACACTGAAGCTTTCTTT.

This clonotype has just a few counts. CDR3 sequence: CSARGRNSYNEQFF. CDR3 coding DNA: TGCAGTGCTAGAGGCAGGAACTCCTACAATGAGCAGTTCTTC. This chain uses TRBV20-1 with TRBJ2-1; D remains unclear. Trimming pared 1 base from V and 0 bases from J, leaving 7 bases between. This CDR3 has 14 amino acids. In germline, CDR1 is DFQATT, CDR2 SNEGSKA (reference sequence).

V and J are TRBV20-1 and TRBJ2-7; D is possibly TRBD1 or TRBD2 (6 bases each). The CDR3 sequence is 14 residues long. In germline, CDR1 is DFQATT, CDR2 SNEGSKA (reference sequence). V lost 1 base, J lost 0 bases, and 10 bases lay in between. The DNA for the CDR3 is TGCAGTGCTAGAGGGGGGGCGGACTCCTACGAGCAGTACTTC. It specifies CSARGGADSYEQYF.

CDR3 in DNA: TGTGCCAGCAGTACCGGGACTAGCTCTGGGGCCAACGTCCTGACTTTC. It is translated as CASSTGTSSGANVLTF. The chain is built from TRBV28 and TRBJ2-6, with 8 bases matching TRBD2. The trim removed 5 bases at V and 0 bases at J, leaving 3 bases unmatched. The CDR3 runs to 16 residues. Germline V CDR1 and CDR2: MDHEN, SYDVKM. Full variable domain (missing parts from reference TRBV28 and TRBJ2-6): DVKVTQSSRYLVKRTGEKVFLECVQDMDHENMFWYRQDPGLGLRLIYFSYDVKMKEKGDIPEGYSVSREKKERFSLILESASTNQTSMYLCASSTGTSSGANVLTFGAGSRLTVL.

The genes are TRBV5-1 and TRBJ2-5; tentative D call: TRBD1 (5 bases). Deletions cut 4 bases from V and 3 bases from J, with 13 bases between. The CDR3 has 14 residues. CDR1 and CDR2 from the germline V gene are SGHRS and YFSETQ. The DNA of the CDR3 is TGCGCCAGCAGCCAAGGGGCGGCCGAAGAGACCCAGTACTTC. It yields the protein CASSQGAAEETQYF. The variable domain in full, with the rest retrieved from reference TRBV5-1 and TRBJ2-5, is KAGVTQTPRYLIKTRGQQVTLSCSPISGHRSVSWYQQTPGQGLQFLFEYFSETQRNKGNFPGRFSGRQFSNSRSEMNVSTLELGDSALYLCASSQGAAEETQYFGPGTRLLVL.

About this clonotype: At one of its ends the junction is not consistent with the germline gene, which may arise from a read error. The CDR3 is CASSSHRDRGPGANVPTF. CDR3 sequence (DNA): TGTGCCAGCAGCTCACACCGGGACAGGGGGCCTGGGGCCAACGTCCCGACTTTC. The chain joins TRBV7-2 to TRBJ2-6; 12 bases fit TRBD1. The CDR3 is made up of 18 amino acids. Germline CDR1 SGHTA, CDR2 FQGNSA.

The CDR3 DNA reads as TGTGCCAGCAGTTCTTACAGGGGAGGCTACACCTTC. The encoded protein is CASSSYRGGYTF. This chain connects TRBV12-3 or TRBV12-4 to TRBJ1-2, with 7 bases matching TRBD1. CDR3 length equals 12 residues. J gave up 8 bases and V 4 bases, and 4 bases lay outside the gene matches.

V usage is TRBV12-3 or TRBV12-4 and J usage is TRBJ2-3; 9 nucleotides agree with TRBD2. V gave up 8 bases and J gave up 0 bases; unmatched junction bases: 9. This CDR3 has 16 amino acids. As DNA, the CDR3 is TGTGCCAGCCGGCGAAGCGGGGGGCCTAGCACAGATACGCAGTATTTT. Protein: CASRRSGGPSTDTQYF.

This clonotype was found a few times. The gene calls are TRBV6-2 or TRBV6-3 and TRBJ1-6; D perhaps matches TRBD1 (5 bases). V was trimmed by 1 base and J by 6 bases, leaving 7 bases between them. Germline V lookup: CDR1 MNHEY, CDR2 SVGEGT. The CDR3 extends over 14 amino acids. CDR3 in amino acids: CASSYWDLNSPLHF. The CDR3 DNA follows: TGTGCCAGCAGTTACTGGGACCTTAATTCACCCCTCCACTTT.

CDR3 DNA: TGTGCCAGCAGTTTACCAGACACCGCAGAGCAGTACTTC. It is translated as CASSLPDTAEQYF. The rearrangement uses TRBV27 and TRBJ2-7; D not certain. Germline V gene sequence: CDR1 MNHEY, CDR2 SMNVEV (reference sequence). This CDR3 region has 13 residues. The ends were cut back, 2 bases at V and 7 bases at J, with 12 bases in the middle.

A note on this clonotype: One end of the junction is discordant with germline, which a read error may explain. The V and J genes are TRBV20-1 and TRBJ2-1, with D possibly being TRBD1 (6 bases). This CDR3 contains 14 residues. CDR1 and CDR2 from the germline V gene are DFQATT and SNEGSKA (reference sequence). The CDR3 DNA is TGCAGTGCCCAACAGGGACCCTCCCACAATGAGCAGTTCTTC. Translating it yields CSAQQGPSHNEQFF.

This chain joins TRBV7-2 and TRBJ1-4; no definite D call. CDR1 and CDR2 (germline): SGHTA, FQGNSA. V lost 4 bases, J lost 7 bases, and 16 bases lay in between. This CDR3 spans 15 amino acids. The CDR3 reads CASSSVTGFGEKLFF. The CDR3 DNA is TGTGCCAGCAGCTCTGTCACTGGGTTTGGTGAAAAACTGTTTTTT.

This clonotype was detected a few times. V gene TRBV9 combines with J gene TRBJ2-1; 7 positions agree with TRBD2. The CDR3 spans 15 residues. Losses at the gene ends were 3 bases for V and 4 bases for J; bases not matched to a gene: 7. From germline, CDR1 is SGDLS and CDR2 YYNGEE. CDR3 DNA: TGTGCCAGCAGCGCCCCAGGGACTACGTACAATGAGCAGTTCTTC. It specifies CASSAPGTTYNEQFF. The variable domain in full, completed from reference TRBV9 and TRBJ2-1, reads DSGVTQTPKHLITATGQRVTLRCSPRSGDLSVYWYQQSLDQGLQFLIQYYNGEERAKGNILERFSAQQFPDLHSELNLSSLELGDSALYFCASSAPGTTYNEQFFGPGTRLTVL.